Listed below are T cell receptor beta chains from one sample, sequenced in a study of blood T cell repertoires in COVID-19. Sequenced by immunoSEQ multiplex PCR; TCRdb stores in-frame clones only, minus some. The sample consists of approximately 150,000 clones, around 84% of them appearing once. Sequencing input: peripheral blood. The receptors here all came from a woman aged 55-75 years with acute or convalescent COVID-19. The CDR3 runs from the conserved cysteine through the conserved F or W. A D gene is named only where the DNA matches it firmly. Expanded clones get a size class; other rows say once, few or many, or leave the size out.

clone size: NA; J gene: TRBJ2-7; V gene: TRBV19; D gene: NA; CDR3 protein: CASSTFVSYEQYF; CDR3 DNA: TGTGCCAGTAGTACCTTCGTATCCTACGAGCAGTACTTC
clone size: NA; J gene: TRBJ1-1; V gene: TRBV5-1; D gene: TRBD1; CDR3 protein: CASSSAGGWAEAFF; CDR3 DNA: TGCGCCAGCAGCTCGGCAGGGGGTTGGGCTGAAGCTTTCTTT
clone size: once; J gene: TRBJ1-1; V gene: TRBV18; D gene: NA; CDR3 protein: CASSPRDTEAFF; CDR3 DNA: TGTGCCAGCTCACCCAGGGATACTGAAGCTTTCTTT
clone size: NA; J gene: TRBJ1-5; V gene: TRBV6-5; D gene: NA; CDR3 protein: CASSSRGGLSNQPQHF; CDR3 DNA: TGTGCCAGCAGTTCCCGGGGGGGGCTTAGCAATCAGCCCCAGCATTTT
clone size: NA; J gene: TRBJ2-6; V gene: TRBV9; D gene: NA; CDR3 protein: CASSKRGAGANVLTF; CDR3 DNA: TGTGCCAGCAGCAAAAGGGGTGCTGGGGCCAACGTCCTGACTTTC
clone size: NA; J gene: TRBJ1-2; V gene: TRBV28; D gene: NA; CDR3 protein: CASSPYSGGYGYTF; CDR3 DNA: TGTGCCAGCAGTCCCTACAGCGGTGGCTATGGCTACACCTTC
clone size: NA; J gene: TRBJ2-5; V gene: TRBV6-5; D gene: NA; CDR3 protein: CASLRASGETQYF; CDR3 DNA: TGTGCCAGCCTGCGGGCCTCGGGGGAGACCCAGTACTTC
clone size: NA; J gene: TRBJ2-6; V gene: TRBV6-1; D gene: NA; CDR3 protein: CASSESGLGAGGANVLTF; CDR3 DNA: TGTGCCAGCAGTGAATCTGGCTTGGGGGCCGGAGGGGCCAACGTCCTGACTTTC
clone size: NA; J gene: TRBJ2-6; V gene: TRBV19; D gene: NA; CDR3 protein: CASRQQQKPGANVLTF; CDR3 DNA: TGTGCCAGTCGTCAACAGCAAAAACCTGGGGCCAACGTCCTGACTTTC
clone size: NA; J gene: TRBJ2-7; V gene: TRBV19; D gene: TRBD1; CDR3 protein: CASSTGTDSYEQYF; CDR3 DNA: TGTGCCAGTAGTACCGGGACAGACTCCTACGAGCAGTACTTC
clone size: NA; J gene: TRBJ2-3; V gene: TRBV6-6; D gene: TRBD2; CDR3 protein: CASSPWRGRGGTDTQYF; CDR3 DNA: TGTGCCAGCAGTCCCTGGCGGGGGCGGGGGGGCACAGATACGCAGTATTTT
clone size: NA; J gene: TRBJ2-1; V gene: TRBV7-9; D gene: NA; CDR3 protein: CASSLDVSDEQFF; CDR3 DNA: TGTGCCAGCAGCTTAGACGTCAGTGATGAGCAGTTCTTC
clone size: NA; J gene: TRBJ2-7; V gene: TRBV4-1; D gene: TRBD2; CDR3 protein: CASSQGIAGGPVEQYF; CDR3 DNA: TGCGCCAGCAGCCAAGGGATAGCGGGGGGGCCGGTCGAGCAGTACTTC
clone size: NA; J gene: TRBJ2-2; V gene: TRBV19; D gene: TRBD1; CDR3 protein: CASSMDRRNTGELFF; CDR3 DNA: TGTGCCAGTAGTATGGACAGGCGAAACACCGGGGAGCTGTTTTTT
clone size: NA; J gene: TRBJ1-2; V gene: TRBV9; D gene: NA; CDR3 protein: CASSAIPGQPPTRRNYGYTF; CDR3 DNA: TGTGCCAGCAGCGCCATTCCTGGACAGCCACCAACGAGGCGTAACTATGGCTACACCTTC
clone size: NA; J gene: TRBJ2-3; V gene: TRBV10-1; D gene: NA; CDR3 protein: CASSAAVLDTQYF; CDR3 DNA: TGCGCCAGCAGTGCAGCGGTTCTAGATACGCAGTATTTT
clone size: NA; J gene: TRBJ1-5; V gene: TRBV6-1; D gene: NA; CDR3 protein: CASSEGRDLGNQPQHF; CDR3 DNA: TGTGCCAGCAGTGAAGGTCGGGATCTGGGCAATCAGCCCCAGCATTTT
clone size: many; J gene: TRBJ1-2; V gene: TRBV5-4; D gene: NA; CDR3 protein: CASRMDNTYGYTF; CDR3 DNA: TGTGCCAGCAGAATGGACAATACCTATGGCTACACCTTC
clone size: once; J gene: TRBJ2-1; V gene: TRBV3-1/TRBV3-2; D gene: NA; CDR3 protein: CASSTQGNEQFF; CDR3 DNA: TGTGCCAGCAGCACTCAGGGGAATGAGCAGTTCTTC
clone size: once; J gene: TRBJ1-2; V gene: TRBV27; D gene: TRBD1; CDR3 protein: CASSGPGQPPNYGYTF; CDR3 DNA: TGTGCCAGCAGTGGACCGGGACAGCCACCTAACTATGGCTACACCTTC
clone size: NA; J gene: TRBJ2-5; V gene: TRBV11-3; D gene: TRBD2; CDR3 protein: CATSKAGGRQETQYF; CDR3 DNA: TGTGCCACCAGTAAAGCGGGGGGCCGACAAGAGACCCAGTACTTC
clone size: once; J gene: TRBJ1-2; V gene: TRBV28; D gene: TRBD1; CDR3 protein: CASSSTGDRGFSGGYTF; CDR3 DNA: TGTGCCAGCAGTTCGACCGGGGACAGGGGGTTTTCAGGTGGCTACACCTTC
clone size: once; J gene: TRBJ1-2; V gene: TRBV28; D gene: NA; CDR3 protein: CASSFPGFPYGYTF; CDR3 DNA: TGTGCCAGCAGTTTCCCAGGGTTCCCCTATGGCTACACCTTC
clone size: once; J gene: TRBJ1-5; V gene: TRBV7-9; D gene: NA; CDR3 protein: CASSLASGNQPQHF; CDR3 DNA: TGTGCCAGCAGCTTAGCAAGCGGCAATCAGCCCCAGCATTTT
clone size: NA; J gene: TRBJ1-3; V gene: TRBV28; D gene: TRBD1; CDR3 protein: CASVRTGVGNTIYF; CDR3 DNA: TGTGCCAGCGTCCGGACAGGGGTAGGAAACACCATATATTTT
clone size: many; J gene: TRBJ1-5; V gene: TRBV30; D gene: NA; CDR3 protein: CAWSVGGGNQPQHF; CDR3 DNA: TGTGCCTGGAGTGTTGGGGGCGGCAATCAGCCCCAGCATTTT
clone size: NA; J gene: TRBJ2-7; V gene: TRBV10-1; D gene: TRBD1; CDR3 protein: CASTLWTGFKQYF; CDR3 DNA: TGCGCCAGCACCCTCTGGACAGGGTTCAAGCAGTACTTC
clone size: NA; J gene: TRBJ1-6; V gene: TRBV7-2; D gene: TRBD1; CDR3 protein: CASTSTGANSPLHF; CDR3 DNA: TGTGCCAGCACCTCGACAGGGGCTAATTCACCCCTCCACTTT
clone size: NA; J gene: TRBJ2-3; V gene: TRBV25-1; D gene: NA; CDR3 protein: CASSEGRLAPTDTQYF; CDR3 DNA: TGTGCCAGCAGTGAAGGTCGTTTAGCGCCGACAGATACGCAGTATTTT
clone size: NA; J gene: TRBJ1-5; V gene: TRBV5-8; D gene: NA; CDR3 protein: CASSFSGLNQPQHF; CDR3 DNA: TGTGCCAGCAGCTTCTCGGGGTTAAATCAGCCCCAGCATTTT
clone size: NA; J gene: TRBJ2-7; V gene: TRBV7-2; D gene: TRBD1; CDR3 protein: CASSLDGMMWTGGELTFF; CDR3 DNA: TGTGCCAGCAGCTTAGATGGAATGATGTGGACAGGGGGCGAACTGACTTTCTTC
clone size: few; J gene: TRBJ1-5; V gene: TRBV24-1; D gene: NA; CDR3 protein: CATSGVSNQPQHF; CDR3 DNA: TGTGCCACCAGTGGAGTTAGCAATCAGCCCCAGCATTTT
clone size: few; J gene: TRBJ1-5; V gene: TRBV12-3/TRBV12-4; D gene: TRBD1; CDR3 protein: CASSTGPQPQHF; CDR3 DNA: TGTGCCAGCTCGACAGGGCCTCAGCCCCAGCATTTT
clone size: NA; J gene: TRBJ1-3; V gene: TRBV14; D gene: TRBD1; CDR3 protein: CASSQRTGYRNTIYF; CDR3 DNA: TGTGCCAGCAGCCAACGGACAGGGTACAGAAACACCATATATTTT
clone size: NA; J gene: TRBJ1-2; V gene: TRBV4-2; D gene: NA; CDR3 protein: CASSQDLYAHYGYTF; CDR3 DNA: TGTGCCAGCAGCCAAGATCTTTACGCACATTATGGCTACACCTTC
clone size: NA; J gene: TRBJ2-6; V gene: TRBV7-2; D gene: NA; CDR3 protein: CASSLTRGRGRVLTF; CDR3 DNA: TGTGCCAGCAGCTTAACGCGCGGCAGGGGGAGGGTCCTGACTTTC
clone size: NA; J gene: TRBJ1-5; V gene: TRBV4-1; D gene: TRBD1; CDR3 protein: CASSQLWDRVGRQPQHF; CDR3 DNA: TGCGCCAGCAGCCAATTATGGGACAGGGTTGGTAGGCAGCCCCAGCATTTT
clone size: NA; J gene: TRBJ1-1; V gene: TRBV28; D gene: NA; CDR3 protein: CASSDGHFEAFF; CDR3 DNA: TGTGCCAGCAGTGATGGACATTTTGAAGCTTTCTTT
clone size: NA; J gene: TRBJ2-2; V gene: TRBV10-3; D gene: TRBD2; CDR3 protein: CAIRGLAGDITGELFF; CDR3 DNA: TGTGCCATCAGGGGACTAGCGGGGGACATCACCGGGGAGCTGTTTTTT
clone size: NA; J gene: TRBJ1-2; V gene: TRBV4-3; D gene: NA; CDR3 protein: CASSQESGLGGYTF; CDR3 DNA: TGCGCCAGCAGCCAAGAGAGCGGGCTAGGTGGCTACACCTTC
clone size: NA; J gene: TRBJ2-3; V gene: TRBV5-6; D gene: NA; CDR3 protein: CASSLAGTGSTDTQYF; CDR3 DNA: TGTGCCAGCAGCTTGGCAGGAACGGGGAGCACAGATACGCAGTATTTT
clone size: once; J gene: TRBJ1-5; V gene: TRBV28; D gene: NA; CDR3 protein: CASVPDRWGNQPQHF; CDR3 DNA: TGTGCCAGCGTACCGGACAGATGGGGCAATCAGCCCCAGCATTTT
clone size: NA; J gene: TRBJ2-1; V gene: TRBV30; D gene: NA; CDR3 protein: CAWTRDTDNEQFF; CDR3 DNA: TGTGCCTGGACCCGGGACACCGACAATGAGCAGTTCTTC
clone size: NA; J gene: TRBJ1-1; V gene: TRBV10-3; D gene: TRBD1; CDR3 protein: CAISESKGPGGGRTEAFF; CDR3 DNA: TGTGCCATCAGTGAGTCCAAAGGCCCAGGGGGCGGTCGCACTGAAGCTTTCTTT
clone size: NA; J gene: TRBJ2-2; V gene: TRBV5-1; D gene: NA; CDR3 protein: CASSSRGTGELFF; CDR3 DNA: TGCGCCAGCAGCTCCCGGGGTACCGGGGAGCTGTTTTTT
clone size: once; J gene: TRBJ2-2; V gene: TRBV19; D gene: TRBD2; CDR3 protein: CASSSSGGLDTGELFF; CDR3 DNA: TGTGCCAGTAGTTCGAGCGGGGGGCTTGACACCGGGGAGCTGTTTTTT
clone size: NA; J gene: TRBJ1-6; V gene: TRBV7-6; D gene: TRBD1; CDR3 protein: CASSGEGANNSPLHF; CDR3 DNA: TGTGCCAGCAGCGGAGAGGGGGCGAATAATTCACCCCTCCACTTT
clone size: NA; J gene: TRBJ2-7; V gene: TRBV4-1; D gene: TRBD2; CDR3 protein: CASSQDQGAGGHEQYF; CDR3 DNA: TGCGCCAGCAGCCAAGATCAGGGAGCGGGGGGGCACGAGCAGTACTTC
clone size: NA; J gene: TRBJ1-6; V gene: TRBV3-1/TRBV3-2; D gene: NA; CDR3 protein: CASSQWTVNSPLHF; CDR3 DNA: TGTGCCAGCAGCCAATGGACAGTTAATTCACCCCTCCACTTT
clone size: NA; J gene: TRBJ2-2; V gene: TRBV25-1; D gene: NA; CDR3 protein: CASSDLRTGSGELFF; CDR3 DNA: TGTGCCAGCAGTGACCTCCGGACTGGGTCCGGGGAGCTGTTTTTT
clone size: NA; J gene: TRBJ1-6; V gene: TRBV9; D gene: TRBD1; CDR3 protein: CASTLTGDNSPLHF; CDR3 DNA: TGTGCCAGCACCCTAACAGGGGATAATTCACCCCTCCACTTT
clone size: NA; J gene: TRBJ2-1; V gene: TRBV21-1; D gene: NA; CDR3 protein: CASSKRGAGGSYNEQFF; CDR3 DNA: TGTGCCAGCAGCAAAAGGGGAGCGGGGGGCTCCTACAATGAGCAGTTCTTC
clone size: NA; J gene: TRBJ2-3; V gene: TRBV24-1; D gene: NA; CDR3 protein: CATSDPRGPITDTQYF; CDR3 DNA: TGTGCCACCAGTGACCCAAGAGGGCCCATCACAGATACGCAGTATTTT
clone size: few; J gene: TRBJ1-2; V gene: TRBV2; D gene: TRBD1; CDR3 protein: CASSEDRGVGGYTF; CDR3 DNA: TGTGCCAGCAGTGAGGACAGGGGTGTGGGCGGCTACACCTTC
clone size: NA; J gene: TRBJ2-5; V gene: TRBV11-2; D gene: TRBD2; CDR3 protein: CASSVAGGKETQYF; CDR3 DNA: TGTGCCAGCAGCGTAGCGGGGGGCAAAGAGACCCAGTACTTC
clone size: NA; J gene: TRBJ1-1; V gene: TRBV2; D gene: TRBD1; CDR3 protein: CASSVTGANTEAFF; CDR3 DNA: TGTGCCAGCAGTGTGACAGGGGCGAACACTGAAGCTTTCTTT
clone size: NA; J gene: TRBJ2-1; V gene: TRBV10-3; D gene: TRBD2; CDR3 protein: CATLGLAGEQFF; CDR3 DNA: TGTGCCACCCTTGGACTAGCGGGGGAGCAGTTCTTC